This T cell receptor beta chain was obtained from a study of blood T cells in healthy people across ages. Notes on the study in general: More naive CD4+ cells and higher diversity marked long-lived donors relative to aged donors.

On this clonotype: Its antigen is not known.

Per the germline V gene, CDR1 is MDHEN and CDR2 is SYDVKM. CDR3 length: 15 amino acids. J lost 6 bases, V lost 4 bases, and 9 bases had no gene match. Through a sample-barcoded 5' primer and a J-beta primer mix, a second PCR was run for roughly 7 to 11 cycles. Each of the cDNA molecules was tagged by a template-switch adaptor with 12 random nucleotides. From each sample, at least 2.5 million paired-end reads containing CDR3 were obtained. Via MiXCR, TCRdb re-called the 5' RACE reads, giving one row per CDR3 protein. The top ten hold roughly a tenth of the sample, which has hundreds of thousands of distinct CDR3 sequences, around a quarter seen once. This sample was shared with a second study, whose subject was T cells of mothers and their children. That paper states: Relative to unrelated pairs, biologically related mother-child dyads exhibited marginally greater, non-significant overlap.

Sequencing was carried out using blood. The sequence derives from a boy aged 5-17 years in good health. This chain joins TRBV28 and TRBJ2-4; 7 nucleotides agree with TRBD1. CDR3 sequence reads: CASSSTQGQANIQYF. CDR3 coding DNA: TGTGCCAGCAGTTCAACCCAAGGACAGGCAAACATTCAGTACTTC.